Listed below are T cell receptor beta chains from one sample, sequenced in a study of blood T cell repertoires in COVID-19. The data were produced by immunoSEQ multiplex PCR, yet TCRdb's version contains in-frame clones alone and is incomplete. The table lists under 350,000 clones, about 86% of them singletons. The sequencing input was PBMCs or T cells enriched from blood (not recorded which). Source of these receptors: a woman aged 40-49 years with acute COVID-19. Each CDR3 is given with its conserved first and last residue. The order of the fields is clone size, V gene, J gene, D gene, CDR3 protein, CDR3 DNA. The D gene is left open where the match is weak. Size is stated for part of the rows, as once, few or many counts, or as a class when the clone is expanded.

NA	TRBV28	TRBJ1-2	NA	CASSLVGRVF	TGTGCCAGCAGTCTAGTCGGTCGGGTATTC
NA	TRBV28	TRBJ2-3	NA	CASSSAGKYTDTQYF	TGTGCCAGCAGTTCCGCGGGAAAATACACAGATACGCAGTATTTT
NA	TRBV25-1	TRBJ1-3	TRBD1	CASSEGPQGGAGNTIYF	TGTGCCAGCAGTGAAGGCCCCCAGGGGGGTGCTGGAAACACCATATATTTT
NA	TRBV3-1/TRBV3-2	TRBJ1-5	NA	CASSQASTTDQPQHF	TGTGCCAGCAGCCAAGCTTCGACAACCGATCAGCCCCAGCATTTT
NA	TRBV19	TRBJ1-1	NA	CASSKGGTEAFF	TGTGCCAGTAGTAAAGGGGGCACTGAAGCTTTCTTT
few	TRBV6-9	TRBJ1-2	NA	CASSENRIYGYTF	TGTGCCAGCTCCGAGAACAGGATCTATGGCTACACCTTC
NA	TRBV18	TRBJ2-2	NA	CASSNRVLVDTGELFF	TGTGCCAGCTCAAACAGGGTATTGGTTGACACCGGGGAGCTGTTTTTT
NA	TRBV18	TRBJ1-1	NA	CASSPPMNTEAFF	TGTGCCAGCTCACCACCCATGAACACTGAAGCTTTCTTT
NA	TRBV7-9	TRBJ1-1	NA	CASSLLVNTEAFF	TGTGCCAGCAGCCTACTCGTGAACACTGAAGCTTTCTTT
NA	TRBV7-2	TRBJ1-2	NA	CASSSGGWYGYTF	TGTGCCAGCAGCTCGGGGGGATGGTATGGCTACACCTTC
NA	TRBV18	TRBJ1-5	NA	CASSTGLPNQPQHF	TGTGCCAGCTCAACCGGGTTACCCAATCAGCCCCAGCATTTT
NA	TRBV11-2	TRBJ2-2	TRBD2	CASSSPPLTSGVNTGELFF	TGTGCCAGCAGCTCGCCCCCTCTGACTAGCGGGGTTAACACCGGGGAGCTGTTTTTT
NA	TRBV7-8	TRBJ1-2	NA	CASSPQNYGYTF	TGTGCCAGCAGCCCTCAGAACTATGGCTACACCTTC
NA	TRBV27	TRBJ1-4	TRBD1	CASSRQGLGEKLFF	TGTGCCAGCAGTAGACAGGGTTTGGGGGAAAAACTGTTTTTT
NA	TRBV11-2	TRBJ2-3	NA	CASSPWTKDTQYF	TGTGCCAGCAGCCCCTGGACTAAAGATACGCAGTATTTT
few	TRBV18	TRBJ2-2	NA	CASSPGTQNTGELFF	TGTGCCAGCTCACCCGGGACTCAGAACACCGGGGAGCTGTTTTTT
NA	TRBV21-1	TRBJ2-5	NA	CASSKAPRTSEQETQYF	TGTGCCAGCAGCAAAGCGCCCAGGACTAGCGAACAAGAGACCCAGTACTTC
NA	TRBV7-2	TRBJ1-5	NA	CASSLASVNQPQHF	TGTGCCAGCAGCTTAGCCAGCGTCAATCAGCCCCAGCATTTT
NA	TRBV9	TRBJ1-5	TRBD1	CASSVGDRGSQPQHF	TGTGCCAGCAGCGTAGGGGACAGGGGTAGTCAGCCCCAGCATTTT
NA	TRBV14	TRBJ2-5	TRBD1	CASSQSTFLGGEETQYF	TGTGCCAGCAGCCAAAGTACTTTTTTAGGGGGCGAAGAGACCCAGTACTTC
NA	TRBV20-1	TRBJ1-2	NA	CSASWRTYGYTF	TGCAGTGCTAGTTGGAGGACCTATGGCTACACCTTC
NA	TRBV5-1	TRBJ1-1	NA	CASSLSGVVTEAFF	TGCGCCAGCAGCCTGTCGGGGGTGGTCACTGAAGCTTTCTTT
once	TRBV7-2	TRBJ2-7	TRBD2	CASSLAQGLAAYEQYF	TGTGCCAGCAGCTTAGCGCAGGGACTAGCCGCCTACGAGCAGTACTTC
NA	TRBV3-1/TRBV3-2	TRBJ1-4	TRBD1	CASSLQGQVNEKLFF	TGTGCCAGCAGCCTGCAGGGACAGGTCAATGAAAAACTGTTTTTT
NA	TRBV6-6	TRBJ1-3	TRBD1	CASSHRGLAGNTIYF	TGTGCCAGCAGTCACAGGGGGCTTGCTGGAAACACCATATATTTT
NA	TRBV7-9	TRBJ2-3	TRBD2	CASSQWLAGASTDTQYF	TGTGCCAGCAGCCAATGGCTAGCGGGCGCTAGCACAGATACGCAGTATTTT